The sequence of this TCR beta chain was determined in a study of early T cells in non-severe SARS-CoV-2 infection. The CDR3 is 15 amino acids. With 2 bases removed from V and 0 bases from J, the gap between germline ends came to 8 bases. TCRdb re-analysed the 5' RACE reads in MiXCR, keeping a single row per CDR3 protein. Among about 100,000 distinct CDR3 sequences, approximately 13% were seen once, and the ten largest hold about 2.3%. V and J are TRBV12-3 or TRBV12-4 and TRBJ1-3; D is unclear. This TCR was sampled from an adult who was a healthcare worker with PCR-confirmed SARS-CoV-2 infection or an uninfected control (not recorded which). Sequencing was carried out using whole blood. The CDR3 protein is CASSLSAISGNTIYF. CDR3 nucleotide sequence: TGTGCCAGCAGTTTATCGGCCATCTCTGGAAACACCATATATTTT.